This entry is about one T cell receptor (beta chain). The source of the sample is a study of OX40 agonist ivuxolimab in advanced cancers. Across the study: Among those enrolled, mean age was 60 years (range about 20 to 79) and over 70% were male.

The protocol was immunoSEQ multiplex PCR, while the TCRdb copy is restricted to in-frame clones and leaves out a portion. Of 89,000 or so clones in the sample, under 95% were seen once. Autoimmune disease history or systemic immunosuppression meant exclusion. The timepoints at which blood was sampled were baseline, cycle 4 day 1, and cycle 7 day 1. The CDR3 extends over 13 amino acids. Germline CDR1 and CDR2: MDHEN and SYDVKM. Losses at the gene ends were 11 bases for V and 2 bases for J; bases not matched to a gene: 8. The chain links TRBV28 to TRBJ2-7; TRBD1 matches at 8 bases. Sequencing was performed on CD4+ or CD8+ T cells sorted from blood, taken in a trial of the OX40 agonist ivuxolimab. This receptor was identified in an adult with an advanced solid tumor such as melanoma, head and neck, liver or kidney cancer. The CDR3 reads CAGRDRGTYEQYF. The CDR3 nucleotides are TGTGCCGGAAGAGACAGGGGTACCTACGAGCAGTACTTC.